These 2 T cell receptor beta chains came from one sample sequenced in a study of blood T cell repertoires in COVID-19. Method: immunoSEQ multiplex PCR; TCRdb's copy keeps in-frame clones and lacks some. The sample has 150,000 to 200,000 clones, approximately 90% seen once; the top ten hold 4% to 5%. The sequencing sample was made of peripheral blood. The source is a woman aged 30 to 39 with acute or convalescent COVID-19.

CDR3 in amino acids: CASSEIAGGLDNEQFF. The CDR3 DNA is TGCGCCAGCAGTGAAATAGCGGGAGGCCTCGACAATGAGCAGTTCTTC. The V and J genes are TRBV10-1 and TRBJ2-1, with 10 positions matching TRBD2. The CDR3 contains 16 residues. The ends lost 3 bases at V and 5 bases at J; junction bases unmatched: 7. Germline V lookup: CDR1 WNHNN, CDR2 SYGVQD (reference sequence).

The chain is built from TRBV7-8 and TRBJ2-1; the D gene is possibly TRBD2 (5 bases). The germline V gene has CDR1 SGHVS and CDR2 FQNEAQ. This CDR3 region has 13 residues. Deletions cut 1 base from V and 10 bases from J, with 11 bases between. CDR3 protein: CASSLERDREQFF. CDR3 in DNA: TGTGCCAGCAGCTTAGAACGGGATCGGGAGCAGTTCTTC.